This TCR beta chain is from a study of blood T cells in healthy people across ages. Study-level findings and limits: With naive T cell percentage, TCR beta diversity showed a strong correlation.

Researchers isolated at least 6.5 million PBMCs per sample. Concerning this clonotype itself: Its antigen is not known.

A J-beta primer mix and a sample-barcoded 5' primer were used in a second PCR of about 7 to 12 cycles. From the 5' RACE reads, TCRdb called clonotypes with MiXCR, one entry per CDR3 protein. The sample lists about 800,000 distinct CDR3 sequences, around 25% occurring once. Deletions cut 6 bases from V and 8 bases from J, with 16 bases between. There are 13 residues in the CDR3. The data were also submitted as part of a second study, on T cells of mothers and their children.

This TCR was recovered from a boy younger than 18 in good health. The rearrangement links TRBV12-3 or TRBV12-4 to TRBJ1-2, with D possibly being TRBD1 (6 bases). Material: blood. In nucleotides, the CDR3 is TGTGCCAGCAGACCCTCAGGGGTCGGCGGCTACACCTTC. Its translation: CASRPSGVGGYTF.